This T cell receptor (beta chain) originates from a study of cytomegalovirus exposure and HLA in healthy donors. The PCR had 60 Vbeta and 13 Jbeta primers. Profiling relied on immunoSEQ multiplex PCR, and the TCRdb table lists in-frame clones only, not all of them. The table has about 120,000 clones, 70% to 90% seen once. The germline V and J ends were trimmed by 5 bases and 1 base, with 11 bases remaining between them. The CDR3 spans 14 residues. Germline CDR1 is MGHDK and CDR2 is SYGVNS. The sample taken for sequencing was PBMCs. The genes are TRBV25-1 and TRBJ1-1, with D hard to call. The source of this sequence is a man aged 35 to 55 in good health and CMV-seronegative. CDR3 in amino acids: CASSPLRQNTEAFF. CDR3 DNA sequence: TGTGCCAGCAGTCCTCTCCGACAGAACACTGAAGCTTTCTTT.